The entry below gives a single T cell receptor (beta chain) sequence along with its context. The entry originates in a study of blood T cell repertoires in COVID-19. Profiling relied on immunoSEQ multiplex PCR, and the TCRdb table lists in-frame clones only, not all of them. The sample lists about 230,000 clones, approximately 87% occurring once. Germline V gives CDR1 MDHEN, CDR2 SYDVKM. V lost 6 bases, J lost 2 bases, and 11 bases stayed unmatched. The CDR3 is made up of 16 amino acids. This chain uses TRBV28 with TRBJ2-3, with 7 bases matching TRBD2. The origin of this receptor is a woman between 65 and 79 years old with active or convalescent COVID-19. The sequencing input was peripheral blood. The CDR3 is CASSPMRAGATDTQYF. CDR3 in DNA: TGTGCCAGCAGCCCCATGAGGGCGGGAGCCACAGATACGCAGTATTTT.